This T cell receptor beta chain was recorded in a study of cytomegalovirus exposure and HLA in healthy donors. Germline CDR1 DFQATT, CDR2 SNEGSKA (reference sequence). The CDR3 is 8 amino acids. Concerning this clone: The junction departs from the called germline gene at one end, perhaps through a read error.

PCR amplification relied on 60 Vbeta primers (plus 13 Jbeta primers). Method: immunoSEQ multiplex PCR; TCRdb's copy keeps in-frame clones and lacks some. The sample carries roughly 110,000 clones, 65% to 75% recorded once. The genes are TRBV20-1 and TRBJ1-2, with D unresolved. Source material: PBMCs. The source of this sequence is a woman aged 40 to 50 in good health and CMV-seropositive. The CDR3 protein is CSAGTALF. The CDR3 nucleotides are TGCAGTGCGGGCACAGCCCTATTC.